A single sample gave rise to the 19 T cell receptor beta chains below, sequenced in a study of tumor-infiltrating lymphocytes in primary liver carcinoma. TCR beta cDNA was made from roughly 500 ng total RNA with a constant-region primer. Three-round nested multiplex PCR performed with slightly modified ARM-PCR produced the TCR beta libraries. Forward primers for TRBV1-TRBV30 and a C-beta reverse primer served the first two PCR rounds, at about 10 cycles each. Each CDR3 protein is one row after TCRdb ran MiXCR on the multiplex PCR reads. The sample comprises 95,000 to 150,000 distinct CDR3 sequences, 50% to 70% of which are singletons, and around 9% rests with the top ten. Both RNA and DNA were isolated together from approximately 22-30 mg of bulk tissue that had not been sorted. Sequenced sample: liver tumor tissue from sampling region 1. Subset in this sample: tumor region T1, superior pole. The receptors were sampled from a woman aged 55-70 years with primary liver carcinoma and hepatitis B virus infection.

This clonotype was observed a handful of times. The V and J genes are TRBV30 and TRBJ1-1; D ambiguous. The length of the CDR3 is 14 residues. The germline gives CDR1 GTSNPN, CDR2 SVGIG (reference sequence). V dropped 0 bases and J dropped 1 base, with 9 bases sitting between them. DNA of the CDR3: TGTGCCTGGAGTGTAGTGGCCTCGAACACTGAAGCTTTCTTT. Translated: CAWSVVASNTEAFF.

This clonotype was recorded a few times. V and J are TRBV7-6 and TRBJ2-3; D remains ambiguous. The CDR3 loop spans 13 amino acids. Germline CDR1 reads SGHVS; CDR2 reads FNYEAQ. Trimming took 3 bases from V and 5 from J, leaving 9 bases between them. CDR3 loop: CASSFGLRDTQYF. The CDR3 DNA reads TGTGCCAGCAGCTTTGGCTTGAGAGATACGCAGTATTTT.

Concerning this clonotype: One base away lies a much larger clone, so this may be a sequencing read error. The chain employs TRBV2 and TRBJ1-1; a weak D match, TRBD1 (5 bases). From germline, CDR1 is SNHLY and CDR2 FYNNEI. CDR3 length: 14 residues. CDR3 DNA sequence: TGTCCCAGCAGTGTACTAAGTCAGGGCACTGAAGCTTTCTTT. Its protein is CPSSVLSQGTEAFF.

For this clonotype: This sequence may be a read error, since a much larger clone differs from it by one base. The rearrangement uses TRBV29-1 and TRBJ2-2; D tentatively fits TRBD1 or TRBD2 (5 bases each). The CDR3 covers 16 residues. Per the germline V gene, CDR1 is SQVTM and CDR2 is ANQGSEA. With 4 bases removed from V and 0 bases from J, the gap between germline ends came to 15 bases. CDR3 sequence reads: CSVGLGVLPNTGELFF. DNA for the CDR3: TGCAGCGTTGGATTGGGGGTCCTGCCGAACACCGGGGAGCTGTTTTTT.

This clonotype has ten or more counts. This chain joins TRBV11-2 and TRBJ2-7, with TRBD1 identical over 10 bases. In germline, CDR1 is SGHAT, CDR2 FQNNGV. CDR3 size: 17 residues. J lost 0 bases, V lost 5 bases, and 10 bases had no gene match. The CDR3 nucleotides read TGTGCCAGCAGCCCGTCCCGCGGGACAGGGGACTCCTACGAGCAGTACTTC. Translation: CASSPSRGTGDSYEQYF.

Worth noting for this clonotype: This may stem from a read error, because a much larger clone lies one nucleotide away. The J gene is TRBJ1-5, the V gene TRBV29-1; tentatively, D is TRBD1 (5 bases). Judging by the DNA end, TRBJ2-3 fits better; the J call may be wrong. CDR3 length: 12 residues. Germline assignment: CDR1 SQVTM and CDR2 ANQGSEA. As DNA, the CDR3 is TGCAGCGTTGGAACAGGCAATCAGCCCCAGTATTTT. Its translation: CSVGTGNQPQYF.

About this clonotype itself: A read error may account for a junction end that differs from germline. V is TRBV11-2 and J is TRBJ2-4; 8 positions match TRBD1. The CDR3 covers 15 residues. Germline V gene sequence: CDR1 SGHAT, CDR2 FQNNGV. The CDR3 bases are TGTGCCAGCAGCGAGACAGGGGTAGCCAGAAACATTCAGTACTTT. As protein: CASSETGVARNIQYF.

In regard to this clonotype: The junction differs from germline at one of its ends, possibly a read error. The chain recombines TRBV11-2 with TRBJ2-7; TRBD2 agrees at 8 bases. The CDR3 is 13 amino acids. CDR1 and CDR2 from the germline V gene are SGHAT and FQNNGV. CDR3 amino acids: CAGRNGLAVEQYF. The CDR3 coding sequence is TGTGCCGGCAGGAACGGACTAGCAGTCGAGCAGTACTTC.

Regarding this clonotype: This CDR3 fails to terminate in the conserved phenylalanine or tryptophan, so it likely reflects a read error. The gene calls are TRBV12-3 or TRBV12-4 and TRBJ1-6, with unresolved D. This CDR3 is built from 14 residues. The CDR3 loop reads CANSSRGQNSPLHL. CDR3 DNA sequence: TGTGCCAACAGTTCACGTGGGCAGAATTCACCCCTCCACCTT.

The chain recombines TRBV6-5 with TRBJ2-2; D is unclear. Germline lookup yields CDR1 MNHEY and CDR2 SVGAGI. Trimming left V 5 bases short and J 9 bases short, with 7 bases between. CDR3 length: 11 amino acids. The CDR3 protein is CASSLGRELFF. CDR3 nucleotides: TGTGCCAGCAGTCTAGGCAGGGAGCTGTTTTTT.

This clonotype showed up just a few times. V gene TRBV28 combines with J gene TRBJ2-3; perhaps TRBD2 as D (5 bases). The V gene's germline CDR1 is MDHEN and CDR2 SYDVKM. V dropped 5 bases and J dropped 2 bases, with 23 bases sitting between them. The CDR3 totals 18 residues. The CDR3 DNA reads as TGTGCCAGCAGTCCCTCCCGGGGTTTGGGGTCCCTCACAGATACGCAGTATTTT. This sequence encodes CASSPSRGLGSLTDTQYF.

The chain recombines TRBV7-2 with TRBJ1-2; D gene uncertain. Germline CDR1 SGHTA, CDR2 FQGNSA. V was clipped by 4 bases and J by 6 bases, with 12 bases between them. CDR3 length: 13 residues. CDR3 residues: CASSYTRSDGYTF. For the CDR3, the DNA is TGTGCCAGCAGCTACACTAGGAGCGATGGCTACACCTTC.

The chain couples TRBV20-1 to TRBJ1-1, with 7 bases fitting TRBD1. Trimming cost V 5 bases and J 2 bases; bases outside gene matches: 2. The CDR3 totals 12 residues. Germline V gene data show CDR1 as DFQATT and CDR2 as SNEGSKA (reference sequence). The CDR3 spells CSAWDRNTEAFF. As DNA, the CDR3 is TGCAGTGCTTGGGACAGAAACACTGAAGCTTTCTTT.

Worth noting for this clonotype: Relative to the germline gene, one junction end is altered; a read error may explain this. This chain joins TRBV11-2 and TRBJ1-2; D not certain. The CDR3 runs 14 residues. Per germline, CDR1 SGHAT and CDR2 FQNNGV. CDR3 bases: TGTGCCAACAGCTTAGATACCGTAGACTATGGCTACACCTTC. This gives the protein CANSLDTVDYGYTF.

On this clonotype itself: A clone one base away is much larger, so this may be a read error. J is TRBJ2-3 and V is TRBV29-1; weak D call: TRBD1 (7 bases). Germline loops: CDR1 SQVTM, CDR2 ANQGSEA. V lost 6 bases, J lost 4 bases, and 20 bases lay in between. The CDR3 covers 15 residues. The CDR3 sequence: CSVSGERGHSDTQYF. CDR3 bases: TGCAGCGTCTCGGGGGAGAGGGGGCATTCAGATACGCAGTATTTT.

This clonotype appeared a few times. A much larger clonotype is one base distant, so this may be a read error. The chain links TRBV29-1 to TRBJ2-3, with D uncertain. Germline CDR1 reads SQVTM; CDR2 reads ANQGSEA. This CDR3 has 10 amino acids. V was pared by 3 bases and J by 10 bases, with 8 bases between. Here the CDR3 reads CSVDSGAQYF. In DNA, the CDR3 is TGCAGCGTTGACTCTGGTGCGCAGTATTTT.

This chain links TRBV18 with TRBJ2-5, with 9 bases that match TRBD1. CDR3 length equals 16 residues. V lost 0 bases and J lost 1; bases outside the gene matches: 3. Germline values: CDR1 KGHSH, CDR2 LQKENI. CDR3 residues: CASSPPSGQGQETQYF. CDR3 nucleotides: TGTGCCAGCTCACCACCCTCGGGACAGGGCCAAGAGACCCAGTACTTC.

The sample holds many counts of this clonotype. This chain links TRBV6-5 with TRBJ2-3; 8 nucleotides match TRBD2. Germline values: CDR1 MNHEY, CDR2 SVGAGI. The length of the CDR3 is 17 residues. V dropped 0 bases and J dropped 2; count of bases not matched to a gene: 7. CDR3 protein: CASSYSFASGSTDTQYF. The CDR3 DNA is TGTGCCAGCAGTTACTCGTTTGCTAGCGGGTCCACAGATACGCAGTATTTT.

In its sample, this clonotype was seen a few times. A much larger clone sits a single nucleotide away, making a read error possible. V is TRBV5-4 and J is TRBJ1-1, with D possibly being TRBD1 (6 bases). CDR1 is SGHNT, CDR2 YYREEE, per germline (reference sequence). The germline V and J ends were trimmed by 0 bases and 5 bases, with 11 bases remaining between them. This CDR3 has 14 residues. This CDR3 is CASSLDREKTEAFF. CDR3 nucleotides: TGTGCCAGCAGCTTGGACAGGGAGAAGACTGAAGCTTTCTTT.